Listed below are T cell receptor beta chains from one sample, sequenced in a study of cytomegalovirus exposure and HLA in healthy donors. Sequencing was performed with immunoSEQ multiplex PCR; in TCRdb, only in-frame clones are kept and a portion is missing. The data contain about 240,000 clones, 75% to 90% of them singletons. The sequenced material came from PBMCs. The receptors derive from a woman aged 25 to 39 in good health and CMV-seropositive. Each CDR3 is given with its conserved first and last residue. D genes are given only for firm matches. Clone sizes are given selectively: once, few, many, or a class where the clone is expanded.

clone size: -
J gene: TRBJ2-7
V gene: TRBV2
D gene: TRBD2
CDR3 protein: CASNQRGHYEQYF
CDR3 DNA: TGTGCCAGCAATCAGCGGGGCCACTACGAGCAGTACTTC

clone size: -
J gene: TRBJ2-3
V gene: TRBV19
D gene: TRBD1
CDR3 protein: CASSTRGLEDTQYF
CDR3 DNA: TGTGCCAGTAGTACGAGGGGGCTGGAAGATACGCAGTATTTT

clone size: few
J gene: TRBJ1-2
V gene: TRBV5-1
D gene: TRBD1
CDR3 protein: CASSFGTGMYGYTF
CDR3 DNA: TGCGCCAGCAGCTTCGGGACAGGGATGTATGGCTACACCTTC

clone size: -
J gene: TRBJ2-1
V gene: TRBV4-2
D gene: -
CDR3 protein: CASSQVIHEQFF
CDR3 DNA: TGTGCCAGCAGCCAAGTAATCCATGAGCAGTTCTTC

clone size: -
J gene: TRBJ2-7
V gene: TRBV27
D gene: -
CDR3 protein: CASSWGTGNEQYF
CDR3 DNA: TGTGCCAGCAGTTGGGGGACTGGAAACGAGCAGTACTTC

clone size: -
J gene: TRBJ2-7
V gene: TRBV19
D gene: TRBD2
CDR3 protein: CASSIDGGRAYEQYF
CDR3 DNA: TGTGCCAGTAGTATTGACGGCGGGAGGGCCTACGAGCAGTACTTC

clone size: -
J gene: TRBJ1-1
V gene: TRBV5-1
D gene: -
CDR3 protein: CASSPETGTEAFF
CDR3 DNA: TGCGCCAGCAGCCCAGAGACAGGAACTGAAGCTTTCTTT

clone size: -
J gene: TRBJ2-5
V gene: TRBV5-1
D gene: TRBD2
CDR3 protein: CASSPGTTQETQYF
CDR3 DNA: TGCGCCAGCAGCCCCGGGACTACCCAAGAGACCCAGTACTTC

clone size: few
J gene: TRBJ2-3
V gene: TRBV7-9
D gene: TRBD2
CDR3 protein: CASLRGRDTQYF
CDR3 DNA: TGTGCCAGCCTGCGGGGGAGGGATACGCAGTATTTT

clone size: -
J gene: TRBJ1-2
V gene: TRBV5-4
D gene: -
CDR3 protein: CASSLVPGNYGYTF
CDR3 DNA: TGTGCCAGCAGCTTGGTACCGGGTAACTATGGCTACACCTTC

clone size: -
J gene: TRBJ1-1
V gene: TRBV6-6
D gene: TRBD1
CDR3 protein: CASSLGQGTLRTEAFF
CDR3 DNA: TGTGCCAGCAGCCTCGGACAGGGGACGTTAAGAACTGAAGCTTTCTTT

clone size: -
J gene: TRBJ2-3
V gene: TRBV19
D gene: -
CDR3 protein: CASSIGGQGITDTQYF
CDR3 DNA: TGTGCCAGTAGTATAGGCGGGCAGGGGATCACAGATACGCAGTATTTT

clone size: -
J gene: TRBJ1-2
V gene: TRBV30
D gene: -
CDR3 protein: CAWGQLSYGYTF
CDR3 DNA: TGTGCCTGGGGACAGCTTTCTTATGGCTACACCTTC

clone size: -
J gene: TRBJ2-1
V gene: TRBV7-8
D gene: TRBD2
CDR3 protein: CASSPGTSPAIEQFF
CDR3 DNA: TGTGCCAGCAGCCCTGGGACTAGCCCGGCGATTGAGCAGTTCTTC

clone size: -
J gene: TRBJ2-5
V gene: TRBV2
D gene: TRBD2
CDR3 protein: CASRADLAGKRGTQYF
CDR3 DNA: TGTGCCAGCAGGGCCGATTTAGCGGGGAAAAGGGGGACCCAGTACTTC

clone size: -
J gene: TRBJ2-3
V gene: TRBV5-1
D gene: TRBD1
CDR3 protein: CASSLGQGAGADTQYF
CDR3 DNA: TGCGCCAGCAGCTTGGGCCAGGGGGCCGGCGCAGATACGCAGTATTTT

clone size: -
J gene: TRBJ1-2
V gene: TRBV15
D gene: TRBD1
CDR3 protein: CATSRAPTGGGTNYGYTF
CDR3 DNA: TGTGCCACCAGCAGAGCCCCGACAGGGGGCGGCACTAACTATGGCTACACCTTC

clone size: -
J gene: TRBJ2-5
V gene: TRBV5-1
D gene: -
CDR3 protein: CASSLGAQETQYF
CDR3 DNA: TGCGCCAGCAGCTTGGGAGCGCAAGAGACCCAGTACTTC

clone size: -
J gene: TRBJ2-2
V gene: TRBV7-9
D gene: TRBD2
CDR3 protein: CASSLLGLAGYTGELFF
CDR3 DNA: TGTGCCAGCAGCTTACTAGGGCTAGCGGGATATACCGGGGAGCTGTTTTTT

clone size: -
J gene: TRBJ2-1
V gene: TRBV6-4
D gene: -
CDR3 protein: CASSEQRASRNEQFF
CDR3 DNA: TGTGCCAGCAGTGAACAGCGGGCTTCCAGGAATGAGCAGTTCTTC

clone size: -
J gene: TRBJ2-7
V gene: TRBV7-3
D gene: -
CDR3 protein: CASSLTRTNEQYF
CDR3 DNA: TGTGCCAGCAGCTTAACGCGGACTAACGAGCAGTACTTC

clone size: -
J gene: TRBJ1-4
V gene: TRBV2
D gene: -
CDR3 protein: CAGSGVADEKLFF
CDR3 DNA: TGTGCGGGGAGTGGGGTTGCAGACGAAAAACTGTTTTTT

clone size: -
J gene: TRBJ2-3
V gene: TRBV11-3
D gene: -
CDR3 protein: CASSLDLVTDTQYF
CDR3 DNA: TGTGCCAGCAGCTTAGATCTAGTTACAGATACGCAGTATTTT

clone size: -
J gene: TRBJ1-3
V gene: TRBV15
D gene: TRBD1
CDR3 protein: CATSRERGAGTGPLFSGNTIYF
CDR3 DNA: TGTGCCACCAGCAGAGAGAGAGGGGCCGGGACAGGGCCTCTCTTCTCTGGAAACACCATATATTTT

clone size: -
J gene: TRBJ2-1
V gene: TRBV2
D gene: TRBD2
CDR3 protein: CASTGLADARTEQFF
CDR3 DNA: TGTGCCAGCACGGGACTAGCGGACGCACGGACTGAGCAGTTCTTC

clone size: -
J gene: TRBJ1-2
V gene: TRBV12-5
D gene: -
CDR3 protein: CASGDGLSPLISPGYGYTF
CDR3 DNA: TGTGCTAGTGGTGATGGACTCTCACCTTTGATCAGCCCTGGTTATGGCTACACCTTC

clone size: -
J gene: TRBJ1-4
V gene: TRBV4-2
D gene: -
CDR3 protein: CASSRSRGQTTNEKLFF
CDR3 DNA: TGTGCCAGCAGCCGCAGCCGGGGACAAACAACTAATGAAAAACTGTTTTTT

clone size: once
J gene: TRBJ1-2
V gene: TRBV28
D gene: TRBD1
CDR3 protein: CASRGQGAYYGYTF
CDR3 DNA: TGTGCCAGCAGGGGACAGGGGGCGTACTATGGCTACACCTTC

clone size: -
J gene: TRBJ1-1
V gene: TRBV28
D gene: -
CDR3 protein: CANLDCTLEAFF
CDR3 DNA: TGTGCCAACCTGGACTGTACTCTTGAAGCTTTCTTT

clone size: -
J gene: TRBJ2-3
V gene: TRBV5-1
D gene: TRBD2
CDR3 protein: CASSLSGTSGTDTQYF
CDR3 DNA: TGCGCCAGCAGCTTGTCAGGGACTAGCGGGACAGATACGCAGTATTTT

clone size: -
J gene: TRBJ1-1
V gene: TRBV9
D gene: TRBD1
CDR3 protein: CASSAPDRGQTEAFF
CDR3 DNA: TGTGCCAGCAGCGCCCCGGACAGGGGGCAGACTGAAGCTTTCTTT

clone size: -
J gene: TRBJ2-3
V gene: TRBV27
D gene: -
CDR3 protein: CASSLWPTDTQYF
CDR3 DNA: TGTGCCAGCAGTTTATGGCCCACAGATACGCAGTATTTT

clone size: -
J gene: TRBJ2-5
V gene: TRBV5-4
D gene: TRBD2
CDR3 protein: CATGLAGGMGETQYF
CDR3 DNA: TGTGCCACCGGACTAGCGGGAGGGATGGGGGAGACCCAGTACTTC

clone size: few
J gene: TRBJ2-7
V gene: TRBV15
D gene: TRBD2
CDR3 protein: CATSREAGSSYEQYF
CDR3 DNA: TGTGCCACCAGCAGAGAAGCGGGATCATCCTACGAGCAGTACTTC

clone size: -
J gene: TRBJ2-7
V gene: TRBV25-1
D gene: TRBD2
CDR3 protein: CASREAGAQYF
CDR3 DNA: TGTGCCAGCAGGGAAGCGGGGGCGCAGTACTTC

clone size: once
J gene: TRBJ1-4
V gene: TRBV30
D gene: -
CDR3 protein: CAWSARTHEGKLFF
CDR3 DNA: TGTGCCTGGAGTGCCCGGACCCATGAGGGAAAACTGTTTTTT

clone size: -
J gene: TRBJ2-7
V gene: TRBV9
D gene: TRBD2
CDR3 protein: CASSVEASGSSYEQYF
CDR3 DNA: TGTGCCAGCAGCGTAGAGGCTAGCGGATCTTCCTACGAGCAGTACTTC

clone size: -
J gene: TRBJ2-2
V gene: TRBV27
D gene: TRBD1
CDR3 protein: CASSLSGTGGWTGELFF
CDR3 DNA: TGTGCCAGCAGTTTATCCGGGACAGGGGGATGGACCGGGGAGCTGTTTTTT

clone size: -
J gene: TRBJ2-7
V gene: TRBV29-1
D gene: -
CDR3 protein: CSVVSGSSYEQYF
CDR3 DNA: TGCAGCGTCGTTAGCGGTAGCTCCTACGAGCAGTACTTC